These T cell receptor beta chains were read from a single sample in a study of blood T cells in healthy people across ages. MiXCR, run by TCRdb on the 5' RACE reads, gives a single entry per CDR3 protein. The sample shows over 600,000 distinct CDR3 sequences, approximately 40% of them seen only once. The sample comprised blood. The receptors were gathered from a man aged 80 or over in good health. Both conserved end residues are part of each CDR3. D genes are given only for firm matches. Expanded clones get a size class; other rows say once, few or many, or leave the size out.

v_call	j_call	clone_size	d_call	cdr3_aa	cdr3_nt
TRBV20-1	TRBJ2-3	NA	NA	CSARRQSTDTQYF	TGCAGTGCTAGAAGGCAGAGCACAGATACGCAGTATTTT
TRBV4-1	TRBJ2-7	NA	TRBD2	CASSQAIAGSYEQYF	TGCGCCAGCAGCCAAGCGATAGCGGGCAGCTACGAGCAGTACTTC
TRBV6-4	TRBJ2-6	NA	NA	CASSPDFSGANVLTF	TGTGCCAGCAGTCCAGACTTTTCTGGGGCCAACGTCCTGACTTTC
TRBV7-2	TRBJ1-6	once	NA	CASSLARSSYNSPLHF	TGTGCCAGCAGCTTAGCCCGCAGCTCCTATAATTCACCCCTCCACTTT
TRBV4-2	TRBJ1-2	few	NA	CASSQELLDGYYGYTF	TGTGCCAGCAGCCAAGAACTTCTGGACGGCTACTATGGCTACACCTTC
TRBV6-5	TRBJ1-4	NA	NA	CASSYGATTNEKLFF	TGTGCCAGCAGTTACGGGGCAACAACTAATGAAAAACTGTTTTTT
TRBV6-1	TRBJ2-2	once	TRBD1	CASWAGGRMTGELFF	TGTGCCAGCTGGGCAGGGGGCAGAATGACCGGGGAGCTGTTTTTT
TRBV5-1	TRBJ2-2	NA	NA	CASSFRGVELFF	TGCGCCAGCAGCTTTAGGGGTGTGGAGCTGTTTTTT
TRBV7-2	TRBJ1-2	NA	NA	CASSAAYGYTF	TGTGCCAGCAGCGCCGCGTATGGCTACACCTTC
TRBV15	TRBJ1-4	NA	NA	CATSRDPQGGEKLFF	TGTGCCACCAGCAGAGATCCGCAGGGAGGAGAAAAACTGTTTTTT
TRBV20-1	TRBJ1-6	NA	NA	CSARPQGGSPLHF	TGCAGTGCTAGACCACAGGGAGGGTCACCCCTCCACTTT
TRBV5-6	TRBJ2-7	NA	NA	CASSLPTGGGGEQYF	TGTGCCAGCAGCTTGCCGACGGGCGGAGGGGGTGAGCAGTACTTC
TRBV6-5	TRBJ2-1	NA	TRBD2	CASRVRREYNEQFF	TGTGCCAGCAGAGTTCGGCGGGAGTACAATGAGCAGTTCTTC
TRBV6-2/TRBV6-3	TRBJ2-7	NA	NA	CASKRPSSYEQYF	TGTGCCAGCAAGAGACCCAGCTCCTACGAGCAGTACTTC
TRBV10-2	TRBJ2-1	few	NA	CASSGAPVSYNEQFF	TGCGCCAGCAGTGGGGCCCCCGTCTCCTACAATGAGCAGTTCTTC
TRBV28	TRBJ2-7	few	TRBD1	CASSRPTGGGHEQYF	TGTGCCAGCAGCCGCCCGACAGGGGGCGGCCACGAGCAGTACTTC
TRBV7-9	TRBJ2-3	once	TRBD2	CASSLASAKRGQPDTQYF	TGTGCCAGCAGCTTGGCGTCCGCTAAGCGGGGGCAACCAGATACGCAGTATTTT
TRBV4-2	TRBJ1-4	NA	TRBD1	CASRGGADNEKLFF	TGTGCCAGTAGAGGGGGCGCCGATAATGAAAAACTGTTTTTT